This TCR beta chain was identified in a study of blood T cell repertoires in COVID-19 (dated by TCRdb to 2019 to 2021). Context from the whole study: Samples covering the acute and convalescent phases of COVID-19 were provided by collaborators in the United States, Italy and Spain. The repertoires were released in a freely available public database meant as a resource for research on the immune response to SARS-CoV-2. HLA class I and class II types, where available, came from metadata supplied by the sample provider rather than from assay-based typing. Deeply sampled blood TCRbeta repertoires from subjects exposed to, actively infected with, or recovered from COVID-19 were included in the dataset. The sample metadata nearly always contained a de-identified subject ID, COVID-19 status, age in years and sex. The prospective study material was composed of cDNA or gDNA derived from T cells, B-cell-depleted T cells, or PBMCs. Samples came from the ongoing ImmuneRACE study (first 160 participants) plus 1,254 subjects from 6 global collaborators.

Trimming takes 1 base from V and 4 bases from J, and the germline ends sit 11 bases apart. The germline V gene (reference sequence) sets CDR1 to SEHNR and CDR2 to FQNEAQ. The CDR3 spans 14 residues, from the cysteine through the phenylalanine. CDR3 DNA only is kept here, 42 bases in frame from base 1. In Seattle, one collaborating source enrolled patients while the infection was active and tracked those patients longitudinally over the course of disease. Each collaborating institution followed its own protocols to collect whole blood in K2EDTA tubes. Collaborator samples were shipped for TCRbeta analysis as frozen whole blood, isolated PBMCs, or DNA extracted from either sample type. The full study reports these points: How much clinical and demographic metadata was included differed by source and by participant, and the metadata was provided uncurated.

The immunoSEQ Assay, a bias-controlled multiplex PCR, was used to amplify TCRbeta CDR3 regions from genomic DNA. The original methods were these. Nucleated cell counts per sample were estimated from amplification of reference gene primers within the assay. To quantify the absolute abundance of each unique TCRbeta CDR3 rearrangement, sequence reads were collapsed and filtered. For each sample, productive Simpson clonality was calculated as the square root of Simpson's diversity index across productive rearrangements. Held by TCRdb, this immuneACCESS table contains in-frame sequences only and omits some clones. Under half of the omission traces to an unresolved V gene where checked; the cause of the rest is unknown. Clonal size and the V and J genes are those of that table, whereas D and trimming came from the DNA. For this sample the table gives 270,000 or so clones, of which around 85% were detected only once. About 1.6% of the sample comes from the top ten.

About this clone: Its antigen remains unidentified. The record has no base qualities; no much larger clone is one base away.

The receptor chain draws on TRBV7-9 and TRBJ2-7; no D segment can be confidently identified. Sequencing was performed on peripheral blood. The TCR originated in a human donor with COVID-19, enrolled during active disease. The donor label of this sample is uncertain. The CDR3 sequence is CASSLGQELYEQYF. The sequenced DNA: TGTGCCAGCAGCTTAGGCCAGGAACTTTACGAGCAGTACTTC.